These 17 T cell receptor beta chains were all obtained from the same sample, sequenced in a study of metastatic and nonmetastatic thyroid tumors (dated by TCRdb to the early 2020s). Receptor amplification or capture employed PCR. The reads were generated on an Illumina HiSeq 4000. TCRdb ran its own pipeline on the public reads, namely fastp trimming at Q25 and MiXCR clone calling, and kept in-frame beta chains. The sample records under 30,000 clones, more than 12% of which are singletons. The ten largest clones capture 3% to 4% of the sample. None of the patients had been given any treatment before thyroid surgery. The specimen sequenced was blood. The receptors here all came from a female donor with papillary thyroid cancer or a benign thyroid nodule (not recorded which). Some clones in this sample may be carry-over from other donors' samples.

This clone was seen ten or more times. V gene TRBV11-2 combines with J gene TRBJ2-1; D could derive from TRBD1 or TRBD2 (5 bases each). The CDR3 is 17 amino acids. Germline V gives CDR1 SGHAT, CDR2 FQNNGV. V dropped 6 bases and J dropped 3 bases, with 21 bases sitting between them. The DNA of the CDR3 is TGTGCCAGCAGGGACTCGGGACGGAGAGACCTCTACAATGAGCAGTTCTTC. Its translation is CASRDSGRRDLYNEQFF.

This clone was seen many times. A read error may explain this, as a much larger clone is one base away. The sample contains more than one DNA sequence encoding this CDR3. The J gene is TRBJ2-2, the V gene TRBV5-5; D not resolved. The CDR3 has 13 amino acids. The germline CDR1 and CDR2 sequences are SGHKS and YYEKEE (reference sequence). In nucleotides, the CDR3 is TGCGCCAGCAGCTTGTTTGAGACCGGGGAGCTGTTTTTT. Its translation: CASSLFETGELFF.

Only a few counts were recorded for this clone. The chain joins TRBV6-5 to TRBJ1-6; D is uncertain. The CDR3 has 14 residues. The germline V and J ends were trimmed by 2 bases and 6 bases, with 8 bases remaining between them. The germline V gene encodes CDR1 MNHEY and CDR2 SVGAGI. CDR3 nucleotides: TGTGCCAGCAGTTACCTGGTGGGTAATTCACCCCTCCACTTT. It specifies CASSYLVGNSPLHF.

There are many counts of this clone. V is TRBV20-1 and J is TRBJ2-3; 7 nucleotides match TRBD1. Germline V gives CDR1 DFQATT, CDR2 SNEGSKA (reference sequence). The CDR3 is 15 amino acids. V shed 5 bases, J shed 3 bases, and the junction held 11 bases outside the gene matches. The CDR3: CSAFFPGQKTDTQYF. In DNA form, the CDR3 reads TGCAGTGCTTTCTTTCCGGGACAGAAAACAGATACGCAGTATTTT.

This clone was seen at least ten times. The chain couples TRBV2 to TRBJ1-5; maybe TRBD1 (6 bases). V was cut by 6 bases and J by 4 bases, with 13 bases left in between. CDR3 length equals 14 residues. Per germline, CDR1 SNHLY and CDR2 FYNNEI. CDR3 nucleotide sequence: TGTGCCAGCAGCGCGGACAGACGAAATCAGCCCCAGCATTTT. It codes for CASSADRRNQPQHF.

This clone was counted ten times or more. CDR3: CASSPQLAGGRDEQFF. Written as DNA, the CDR3 is TGTGCCAGCTCACCGCAACTAGCGGGAGGGCGAGATGAGCAGTTCTTC. The chain combines TRBV18 with TRBJ2-1; 13 bases line up with TRBD2. This CDR3 has 16 amino acids. Germline-derived CDR1 and CDR2 are KGHSH and LQKENI. V lost 3 bases, J lost 8 bases, and 7 bases stayed unmatched.

This clone occurred many times. The gene calls are TRBV5-8 and TRBJ1-1, with 11 bases identical to TRBD1. V lost 4 bases, J lost 1 base, and 3 bases stayed unmatched. From germline, CDR1 is SGHTS and CDR2 YDEGEE. The CDR3 totals 15 residues. Here the CDR3 DNA reads TGTGCCAGCAGCCGGACAGGGGGCTCGAACACTGAAGCTTTCTTT. Amino acids: CASSRTGGSNTEAFF.

At least ten counts were recorded for this clone. The gene calls are TRBV9 and TRBJ2-7; no clear D gene. The ends were cut back, 0 bases at V and 6 bases at J, with 13 bases in the middle. Germline CDR1 SGDLS, CDR2 YYNGEE. This CDR3 comprises 14 residues. The CDR3 region has the DNA TGTGCCAGCAGCGTAGGGGGATTCGCTTCCGAGCAGTACTTC. Its protein product is CASSVGGFASEQYF.

This clone showed up many times. The CDR3 coding sequence is TGTGCCAGCAGTGATCCGGGGGACTTGGAAGAGACCCAGTACTTC. Translation: CASSDPGDLEETQYF. The chain has TRBV2 and TRBJ2-5; tentatively, D is TRBD2 (6 bases). The CDR3 spans 15 residues. The germline V gene has CDR1 SNHLY and CDR2 FYNNEI. The ends were cut back, 3 bases at V and 3 bases at J, with 14 bases in the middle.

This clone was detected many times. Possible read error: a much larger clone is one base away. Additional DNA sequences in this sample encode the identical CDR3. The chain uses TRBV11-2 and TRBJ2-7; D is unclear. The CDR3 contains 15 residues. Per germline, CDR1 SGHAT and CDR2 FQNNGV. V was cut by 6 bases and J by 0 bases, with 15 bases left in between. CDR3 region: CASRLGPISSYEQYF. CDR3 coding DNA: TGTGCCAGCAGACTTGGCCCCATCTCCTCCTACGAGCAGTACTTC.

This clone has ten or more counts. The chain joins TRBV9 to TRBJ2-2; tentative D call: TRBD2 (6 bases). Germline CDR1 is SGDLS and CDR2 is YYNGEE. The V end lost 6 bases, the J end lost 7 bases, and 28 bases lay between the germline ends. This CDR3 is 18 amino acids long. CDR3 amino acids: CASTSGGVGDYLLGELFF. CDR3 sequence (DNA): TGTGCCAGCACCTCAGGAGGGGTTGGAGACTACCTTCTCGGGGAGCTGTTTTTT.

With regard to this clone: A junction end diverges from the germline sequence, so it may reflect a read error. The rearrangement links TRBV10-2 to TRBJ1-3, with TRBD1 matching over 11 bases. This CDR3 has 15 amino acids. Looked up from germline, CDR1 is WSHSY and CDR2 is SAAADI. CDR3 sequence reads: CASSYPGQGADTIYF. In DNA form, the CDR3 reads TGTGCCAGCAGTTACCCCGGACAGGGGGCAGACACCATATATTTT.

The sample holds many counts of this clone. J is TRBJ1-3 and V is TRBV4-3; TRBD1 is a possible D gene (6 bases). V lost 0 bases and J 1 base, leaving 7 bases between the germline ends. This CDR3 spans 15 amino acids. Looked up from germline, CDR1 is LGHNA and CDR2 is YSLEER. The CDR3 region is CASSQETGSGNTIYF. Here the CDR3 DNA reads TGCGCCAGCAGCCAAGAGACAGGATCTGGAAACACCATATATTTT.

With respect to this clone: This may be a read error, as it is one base from a much larger clone. The V and J genes are TRBV6-2 or TRBV6-3 and TRBJ2-7, with D possibly being TRBD1 or TRBD2 (5 bases each). Germline V CDR1 and CDR2: MNHEY, SVGEGT. The CDR3 extends over 12 amino acids. CDR3 coding DNA: TGTGCCAGTGTACTGTTAATAGGGGAGCAGCACTTC. This codes for CASVLLIGEQHF.

The genes are TRBV11-2 and TRBJ2-7; tentatively, D is TRBD1 or TRBD2 (5 bases each). The CDR3 has 13 residues. Per germline, CDR1 SGHAT and CDR2 FQNNGV. The V end lost 4 bases, the J end lost 1 base, and 8 bases lay between the germline ends. CDR3 loop: CASSWDRSYEQYF. Here the CDR3 DNA reads TGTGCCAGCAGCTGGGACCGATCCTACGAGCAGTACTTC.

In its sample, this clone was seen many times. This chain uses TRBV5-6 with TRBJ2-7, with a weak D call TRBD2 (5 bases). V shed 0 bases and J shed 9 bases, with 16 bases lying between them. Germline V lookup: CDR1 SGHDT, CDR2 YYEEEE. This CDR3 spans 14 amino acids. CDR3 in DNA: TGTGCCAGCAGCTTGGCCGGGCTATCCCGGGGGCAGTACTTC. Protein sequence: CASSLAGLSRGQYF.

The table lists this clone with many counts. The chain combines TRBV19 with TRBJ2-7, with D unclear. Trimming stripped 3 bases from V and 2 bases from J, with 8 bases between. In germline, CDR1 is LNHDA, CDR2 SQIVND (reference sequence). The CDR3 has 13 residues. The CDR3 loop reads CASSIQVAYEQYF. The CDR3 DNA is TGTGCCAGTAGTATCCAGGTGGCCTACGAGCAGTACTTC.